Below, one TCR beta chain is given with its context. Its specificity is unknown. These data originate in a study of shared clonotypes between healthy human individuals. Study-wide results and caveats: Clonotype sharing across a few donors was observed for around 5% of naive CD4 clonotypes.

This CDR3 contains 14 residues. In germline, CDR1 is KGHSH, CDR2 LQKENI. Germline trimming cut 1 base from V and 8 bases from J; bases unmatched to any gene: 3. Donors comprised only Caucasian adults living in Nashville, Tennessee. The assay was carried out at the deep level. Libraries were prepared by immunoSEQ multiplex PCR; TCRdb keeps only in-frame clonotypes and omits some of them. In the table there are 2 million to 2.5 million clones, 93% of which are singletons. The chain recombines TRBV18 with TRBJ2-1, with 9 bases that match TRBD1. Sequenced sample: naive CD4+ T cells from PBMCs. Subset in this sample: CD45RA+ positively selected. This clonotype was obtained from a man in his late teens or twenties in good health. Some clones in this sample may be carry-over from other donors' samples. The CDR3 region is CASSPQTGGYEQFF. CDR3 bases: TGTGCCAGCTCACCACAGACAGGGGGATATGAGCAGTTCTTC.